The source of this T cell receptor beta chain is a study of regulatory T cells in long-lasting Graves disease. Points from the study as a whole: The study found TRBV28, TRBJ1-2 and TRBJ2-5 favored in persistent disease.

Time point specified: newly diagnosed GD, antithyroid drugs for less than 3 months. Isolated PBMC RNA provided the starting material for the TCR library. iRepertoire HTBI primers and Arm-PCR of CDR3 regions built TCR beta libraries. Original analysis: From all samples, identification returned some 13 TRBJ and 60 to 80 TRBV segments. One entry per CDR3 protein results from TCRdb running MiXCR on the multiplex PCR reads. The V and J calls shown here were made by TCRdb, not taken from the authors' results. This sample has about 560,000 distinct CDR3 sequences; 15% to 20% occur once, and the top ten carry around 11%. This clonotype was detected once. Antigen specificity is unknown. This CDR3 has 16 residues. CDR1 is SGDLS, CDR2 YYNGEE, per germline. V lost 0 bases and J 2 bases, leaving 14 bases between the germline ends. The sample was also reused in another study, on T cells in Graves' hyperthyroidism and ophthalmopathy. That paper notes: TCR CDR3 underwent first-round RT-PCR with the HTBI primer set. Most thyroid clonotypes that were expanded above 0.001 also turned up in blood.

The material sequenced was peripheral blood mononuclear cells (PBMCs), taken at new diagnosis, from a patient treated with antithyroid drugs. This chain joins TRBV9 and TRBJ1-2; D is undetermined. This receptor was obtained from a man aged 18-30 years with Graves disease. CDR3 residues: CASSVGRDTVNYGYTF. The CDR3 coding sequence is TGTGCCAGCAGCGTAGGTCGAGACACCGTAAACTATGGCTACACCTTC.